These 21 T cell receptor beta chains were all obtained from the same sample, sequenced in a study of Ad26.COV2.S vaccination and SARS-CoV-2 variants (dated by TCRdb to 2020 to 2023). In the paper's terms, the treatment or condition label means: roughly 19 received Ad26.COV2.S at low or high dose, single or two shots; 5 received placebo; per-sample allocation not given. Repertoires of vaccine and placebo recipients were sequenced from samples taken on day 63 after the first injection. The library was prepared using the immunoSEQ multiplex PCR assay. Here the immuneACCESS table is served through TCRdb, limited to in-frame sequences with V and J called. Missing clones are a known gap in these copies; in checked studies unresolved V genes cover under half, and the rest lacks a known reason. A total of 300,000 to 400,000 clones appear in this sample, less than 90% of them only once. The ten largest make up about 11% of the sample.

The sample in question was peripheral blood, obtained in a trial of Ad26.COV2.S vaccine versus placebo. Every receptor here comes from a person between 18 and 59 years old who received the Ad26.COV2.S COVID-19 vaccine or a placebo.

The chain combines TRBV14 with TRBJ1-1; no clear D. V shed 4 bases and J shed 3 bases, with 9 bases lying between them. Germline CDR1 is SGHDN and CDR2 is FVKESK. The CDR3 totals 13 residues. The CDR3 DNA reads TGTGCCAGCAGCCCCAGGCGAGACACTGAAGCTTTCTTT. It translates to CASSPRRDTEAFF. The full variable domain, completed using reference TRBV14 and TRBJ1-1, is EAGVTQFPSHSVIEKGQTVTLRCDPISGHDNLYWYRRVMGKEIKFLLHFVKESKQDESGMPNNRFLAERTGGTYSTLKVQPAELEDSGVYFCASSPRRDTEAFFGQGTRLTVV.

The chain couples TRBV19 to TRBJ2-7; weak D call: TRBD2 (6 bases). The V and J ends lost 5 bases and 3 bases respectively, with 11 bases between them. Looked up from germline, CDR1 is LNHDA and CDR2 is SQIVND (reference sequence). The CDR3 sequence is 13 residues long. As DNA, the CDR3 is TGTGCCAGTAGTCTAGCGAAGGACTACGAGCAGTACTTC. Protein product: CASSLAKDYEQYF.

This clone was seen a few times. This chain connects TRBV10-3 to TRBJ1-1; 7 bases line up with TRBD1. This CDR3 comprises 13 residues. V shed 11 bases and J 0 bases; nucleotides not matched to a gene: 6. Germline CDR1 ENHRY, CDR2 SYGVKD. In DNA form, the CDR3 reads TGTGCCGAGCGGGACAGTTTGAACACTGAAGCTTTCTTT. It codes for CAERDSLNTEAFF.

This chain uses TRBV2 with TRBJ1-6, with 10 bases lining up with TRBD1. The junction had 11 bases not matched to a gene; V was cut back by 8 bases and J by 10 bases. CDR1 is SNHLY, CDR2 FYNNEI, per germline. This CDR3 has 15 amino acids. CDR3 DNA sequence: TGTGCCAGCTTTAGGGGACAGGGGAATCAATCACCCCTCCACTTT. Translated: CASFRGQGNQSPLHF.

The gene calls are TRBV29-1 and TRBJ2-1; TRBD2 matches 14 bases. CDR3 length equals 19 residues. V shed 0 bases and J 1 base; nucleotides not matched to a gene: 8. Germline V gene data show CDR1 as SQVTM and CDR2 as ANQGSEA. The CDR3 sequence: CSVEDWGTSGSRSYNEQFF. The CDR3 DNA follows: TGCAGCGTTGAAGACTGGGGGACTAGCGGGAGCAGGTCCTACAATGAGCAGTTCTTC.

This clone was recorded a few times. The rearrangement joins TRBV28 to TRBJ2-1; 12 bases align to TRBD2. V gave up 6 bases and J gave up 9 bases; unmatched junction bases: 18. Germline CDR1 reads MDHEN; CDR2 reads SYDVKM. The CDR3 is 18 residues long. The CDR3 DNA follows: TGTGCCAGCAGGAGGCCACTAGCGGGAGGAGCGGGAGAGGGTGAGCAGTTCTTC. Amino acids: CASRRPLAGGAGEGEQFF.

The chain combines TRBV27 with TRBJ2-1, with a possible D match to TRBD2 (7 bases). Germline-derived CDR1 and CDR2 are MNHEY and SMNVEV (reference sequence). Deletions cut 3 bases from V and 10 bases from J, with 19 bases between. CDR3 length equals 15 residues. CDR3 protein: CASSLWGGAGNEQFF. The CDR3 DNA reads TGTGCCAGCAGTTTGTGGGGGGGGGCGGGAAACGAGCAGTTCTTC.

The chain recombines TRBV21-1 with TRBJ2-3; the table assigns TRBD2, which was not confirmed against the DNA. TRBV21-1 is a documented pseudogene. CDR3 length equals 13 residues. The CDR3 coding sequence is TGTGCCAGCAGCAACAGAGGTGGAGATACGCAGTATTTT. Translating it yields CASSNRGGDTQYF.

This clone was detected once. The J gene is TRBJ1-5, the V gene TRBV28; D is possibly TRBD1 (5 bases). V dropped 5 bases and J dropped 5 bases, with 28 bases sitting between them. Germline CDR1 and CDR2: MDHEN and SYDVKM. This CDR3 contains 19 residues. CDR3 DNA sequence: TGTGCCAGCAGTGAGGGGACCTTACGACGGGGCGTAGAACATCAGCCCCAGCATTTT. Translating it yields CASSEGTLRRGVEHQPQHF.

This clone has just one count. The V gene is TRBV19, the J gene TRBJ1-5; TRBD1 might be the D (6 bases). Trimming left V 6 bases short and J 3 bases short, with 9 bases between. Per the germline V gene, CDR1 is LNHDA and CDR2 is SQIVND (reference sequence). This CDR3 contains 13 residues. The CDR3 reads CASSDRYNQPQHF. The CDR3 DNA sequence: TGTGCCAGTAGCGACAGGTACAATCAGCCCCAGCATTTT.

The genes are TRBV7-9 and TRBJ1-1, with D possibly TRBD1 on 6 matching bases. Germline CDR1 SEHNR, CDR2 FQNEAQ (reference sequence). V lost 5 bases and J lost 5, with 18 bases in between. This CDR3 has 15 amino acids. The CDR3 DNA reads as TGTGCCAGCAGCACTCTACAGGGCCAGGGGACTGAAGCTTTCTTT. Amino acids: CASSTLQGQGTEAFF.

Concerning this clone: One end of the junction does not line up with germline, which may come from a read error. This chain links TRBV18 with TRBJ1-1; D gene uncertain. From germline, CDR1 is KGHSH and CDR2 LQKENI. The CDR3 sequence is 13 residues long. In DNA, the CDR3 is TGTGCCAGCTCTCCACCTGAGGGCACTGAAGCTTTCTTT. Translating gives CASSPPEGTEAFF. Full variable domain (remainder filled in from reference TRBV18 and TRBJ1-1): NAGVMQNPRHLVRRRGQEARLRCSPMKGHSHVYWYRQLPEEGLKFMVYLQKENIIDESGMPKERFSAEFPKEGPSILRIQQVVRGDSAAYFCASSPPEGTEAFFGQGTRLTVV.

The rearrangement joins TRBV2 to TRBJ1-1, with D perhaps TRBD1 (5 bases). Germline loops: CDR1 SNHLY, CDR2 FYNNEI. The CDR3 is 13 amino acids. V was shortened by 7 bases and J by 1 base, with 10 bases between the two germline ends. This CDR3 reads CASIGQGNTEAFF. The CDR3 DNA follows: TGTGCCAGCATTGGGCAGGGGAACACTGAAGCTTTCTTT.

This rearrangement joins TRBV7-2 to TRBJ2-7; 11 bases map to TRBD2. Trimming cost V 8 bases and J 3 bases; bases outside gene matches: 3. The CDR3 is 13 amino acids. Germline V lookup: CDR1 SGHTA, CDR2 FQGNSA. CDR3 DNA: TGTGCCAGCGCCGGGACTAGCGGCTACGAGCAGTACTTC. Translating it yields CASAGTSGYEQYF.

Only one count was recorded for this clone. The gene calls are TRBV5-1 and TRBJ1-3; a weak D match, TRBD1 (5 bases). V was pared by 4 bases and J by 2 bases, with 10 bases between. CDR1 is SGHRS, CDR2 YFSETQ, per germline. CDR3 size: 14 residues. The CDR3 DNA reads TGCGCCAGCAGCGAGGACACTACTGGAAACACCATATATTTT. As protein: CASSEDTTGNTIYF.

V gene TRBV18 combines with J gene TRBJ2-3; TRBD2 might be the D (5 bases). V gave up 0 bases and J gave up 4 bases, with 14 bases separating them. Germline CDR1 and CDR2: KGHSH and LQKENI. This CDR3 is 16 amino acids long. The CDR3 loop reads CASSPPGSGSADTQYF. In DNA, the CDR3 is TGTGCCAGCTCACCACCCGGATCGGGATCGGCAGATACGCAGTATTTT.

The J gene is TRBJ2-7, the V gene TRBV9, with 10 bases aligning to TRBD1. J gave up 2 bases and V 4 bases, and 9 bases lay outside the gene matches. Germline values: CDR1 SGDLS, CDR2 YYNGEE. The CDR3 is 16 residues long. The CDR3 loop reads CASSTQDRGSPYEQYF. The CDR3, as DNA: TGTGCCAGCAGCACCCAGGACAGGGGGAGTCCCTACGAGCAGTACTTC.

The chain joins TRBV5-1 to TRBJ2-1, with D hard to call. V was trimmed by 0 bases and J by 10 bases, leaving 17 bases between them. Germline V lookup: CDR1 SGHRS, CDR2 YFSETQ. The CDR3 has 15 amino acids. CDR3 loop: CASSLAVGPAEEQFF. Written as DNA, the CDR3 is TGCGCCAGCAGCTTGGCCGTTGGACCCGCGGAAGAGCAGTTCTTC.

The V and J genes are TRBV27 and TRBJ2-5; TRBD1 might be the D (6 bases). From germline, CDR1 is MNHEY and CDR2 SMNVEV (reference sequence). Trimming stripped 5 bases from V and 0 bases from J, with 13 bases between. The CDR3 totals 15 residues. CDR3 bases: TGTGCCAGCAGTGCCTACCCAGGGGACCAAGAGACCCAGTACTTC. This translates into CASSAYPGDQETQYF.

This chain joins TRBV5-4 and TRBJ1-3; 8 bases map to TRBD1. The CDR3 extends over 15 amino acids. Germline V gene data show CDR1 as SGHNT and CDR2 as YYREEE (reference sequence). V lost 4 bases to trimming and J lost 0 bases; unmatched junction nucleotides: 3. The CDR3 spells CASSRTGGSGNTIYF. CDR3 in DNA: TGTGCCAGCAGCCGTACAGGGGGCTCTGGAAACACCATATATTTT. The whole variable domain, filled in from reference TRBV5-4 and TRBJ1-3, reads ETGVTQSPTHLIKTRGQQVTLRCSSQSGHNTVSWYQQALGQGPQFIFQYYREEENGRGNFPPRFSGLQFPNYSSELNVNALELDDSALYLCASSRTGGSGNTIYFGEGSWLTVV.

The chain carries TRBV7-9 and TRBJ1-5; a weak D match, TRBD1 (5 bases). The CDR3 runs 14 residues. Germline lookup yields CDR1 SEHNR and CDR2 FQNEAQ (reference sequence). With 4 bases removed from V and 5 bases from J, the gap between germline ends came to 12 bases. The CDR3 here is CASSWGWGDQPQHF. CDR3 sequence (DNA): TGTGCCAGCAGCTGGGGGTGGGGCGATCAGCCCCAGCATTTT.